This TCR beta chain was sequenced during a study of T cell responses to AZD1222 COVID-19 vaccine (dated by TCRdb to the early 2020s). Context from the whole study: AZD1222 recipients with second doses at about 4 weeks or about 12 weeks were pooled, because spike-specific TCR depth and breadth did not differ between schedules. A total of roughly 240 trial participants underwent TCR sequencing, of whom 207 received two doses of AZD1222 and some 26 received two doses of the MenACWY control vaccine. Trial participants were enrolled into age subgroups of 18-55, 56-69 and 70-plus years, which contained approximately 150, 28 and 58 TCR-sequenced participants, respectively. The paper's findings and limits, for the study overall: After two AZD1222 doses, both the breadth and the depth of spike-specific TCRs were significantly higher than at day 0 and than in MenACWY recipients. Participants were mostly white British, with more females than males. The authors suggested clonal diversity may have been underestimated. Conclusions about previously exposed vaccinees were limited because only a handful of AZD1222 recipients were SARS-CoV-2 seropositive at baseline. The whole spike protein was spanned by vaccine-associated CD4 TCRs, and dominant responses were seen in regions 160-218 and 743-854. Because no day 14 peak-response samples were available, repertoires were characterized only after the peak T cell response. Nearly half of unique spike-specific TCRs reportedly recognized epitopes outside regions mutated in the B.1.351 and B.1.1.7 variants. In the small 56-69-year group, the increase in depth fell short of significance, most likely because of low power.

What the time point label conveys for this sample: baseline before first vaccination. The vaccinee samples were drawn from two UK trials, COV001 and COV002, one of which was a single-blind randomized controlled phase 2/3 trial testing AZD1222 (ChAdOx1 nCoV-19) in healthy adults. For TCRbeta chain sequencing, PBMC samples were collected from trial participants at day 0 and at day 28 after the second dose. A note on this clone: The antigen it binds to is not known. Base qualities are not recorded, but no much larger clone differs from it by a single base.

The CDR3 regions of human TCRbeta chains were analyzed by immunosequencing. In the source study's methods: Repertoire TCRs were checked for matches against a reference library of SARS-CoV-2-specific TCRs that had been generated using the MIRA antigen-specificity platform. Breadth was defined as the fraction of unique TCRs that were SARS-CoV-2-associated. Depth was defined as the fraction of total T cells that were SARS-CoV-2-associated. Using the MIRA data, every spike-specific TCR was mapped to the spike region that the TCR reacted to and assigned to either a CD4 or a CD8 class. Log10-transformed breadth and depth values were compared by one-way ANOVA with Sidak's multiple comparisons tests. TCRdb provides this immuneACCESS table in a form limited to in-frame rearrangements. Some clones are lacking; in checked studies, under half of them reflect an unresolved V gene, and why the rest are absent is not known. V and J calls and clone size are given by that table; D and trimming were obtained from the DNA. The sample profile shows 150,000 to 200,000 clones; 85% to 95% of them were found once. Around 9.3% of the sample comes from the top ten.

CDR1 and CDR2, per the germline V gene, are SGDLS and YYNGEE. The V end loses 0 bases and the J end loses 3 bases, and a stretch of 10 bases separates them. The cysteine opens and the phenylalanine closes a CDR3 of 15 amino acids. The entry retains the CDR3 DNA only, 45 bases that are in frame from base 1. Material: peripheral blood, obtained on day 0 of AZD1222 vaccination. The chain is assembled from TRBV9 and TRBJ1-3; there is no confident call for the D gene. This sequence was found in an adult in good health. The DNA sequence is as follows: TGTGCCAGCAGCGTAGAAAGCGCCCTTGGAAACACCATATATTTT. It translates as CASSVESALGNTIYF.